This entry features one T cell receptor (beta chain) sequence. What it binds is not known. Germline CDR1 and CDR2: SEHNR and FQNEAQ (reference sequence). The CDR3 spans 13 residues. V lost 4 bases to trimming and J lost 5 bases, with 8 bases between them. The record originates from a study of cytomegalovirus exposure and HLA in healthy donors. Study-level information: As released early, the data held some 80 million unique TCRs from HLA-typed donors. Study observations and caveats: Later work found most CMV-associated TCR beta chains apparently HLA-restricted.

Primers for the PCR totalled 60 Vbeta and 13 Jbeta. Profiling relied on immunoSEQ multiplex PCR, and the TCRdb table lists in-frame clones only, not all of them. The sample shows 35,000 to 55,000 clones, around 70% of them seen only once. Sequencing used PBMCs. This clonotype was sampled from a woman in her 30s in good health and CMV-seronegative. The chain carries TRBV7-9 and TRBJ2-2; a weak D match, TRBD2 (5 bases). CDR3 region: CASSSTSTGELFF. CDR3 bases: TGTGCCAGCAGCTCCACTAGTACCGGGGAGCTGTTTTTT.